This paragraph reports one T cell receptor beta chain. As yet, its antigen is unknown. The sample comes from a study of vaccination and CD4 T cells after COVID-19. In the study overall: Convalescent cases consisted of six males and four females, of whom two were Hispanic. Convalescent patients gave post-COVID blood a median about 91 days post-diagnosis, range 35 to 161.

Cultured CD4+ T-cell DNA underwent Oncomine TCR Beta short-read sequencing. MiXCR was run by TCRdb on the PCR reads, yielding one entry per CDR3 protein. The repertoire includes 20,000 to 30,000 distinct CDR3 sequences, about 40% of them detected once, and roughly 4.9% sits in the top ten. Stated time point: late sampling 161 to 241 days after vaccination in a few convalescent patients. As for treatment: approximately nine-day PBMC culture with coronavirus spike peptide pools or control peptides (ViraFEST assay). The ends were cut back, 1 base at V and 2 bases at J, with 13 bases in the middle. CDR3 size: 15 residues. Germline CDR1 and CDR2: SGHDT and YYEEEE.

The V and J genes are TRBV5-6 and TRBJ2-7, with no clear D. The sequence came from a human donor who had recovered from COVID-19. This material consisted of CD4+ T cells from blood, cultured in vitro, taken about 7 months after SARS-CoV-2 vaccination. CDR3 amino acids: CASSLFVVAPYEQYF. For the CDR3, the DNA is TGTGCCAGCAGCTTGTTCGTCGTCGCTCCCTACGAGCAGTACTTC.